Following are 14 T cell receptor beta chains from one sample sequenced in a study of T-cell reconstitution after alpha-beta-depleted transplantation in children. Unique molecular identifiers were incorporated during preparation of the TCRbeta library. TCRdb fed the PCR reads into MiXCR, producing one record per CDR3 protein. The table records a few hundred thousand distinct CDR3 sequences, over 10% of them present only once. Source: PBMCs, mostly from graft donor cells, taken 360 days after TCRalphabeta/CD19-depleted stem cell transplant. Receptors were obtained from a male patient younger than 18 who had a stem cell transplant for acute myeloid leukemia, so the T cells may come from the graft donor.

This clonotype was counted many times. The rearrangement uses TRBV24-1 and TRBJ2-1; no clear D. The CDR3 is 16 residues long. The V gene's germline CDR1 is KGHDR and CDR2 SFDVKD. Trimming took off 0 bases at V and 8 bases at J, with 16 bases between the two ends. Written as DNA, the CDR3 is TGTGCCACCAGTGATTTGTCCTCGTTGCGCCGGGATGAGCAGTTCTTC. Translated, it gives CATSDLSSLRRDEQFF.

This rearrangement joins TRBV3-1 to TRBJ2-2; D remains ambiguous. The CDR3 contains 13 residues. V was pared by 0 bases and J by 5 bases, with 4 bases between. Germline values: CDR1 LGHDT, CDR2 YNNKEL (reference sequence). The CDR3 DNA is TGTGCCAGCAGCCAAGAACCTACCGGGGAGCTGTTTTTT. Translating it yields CASSQEPTGELFF.

The CDR3 reads CASRDTLTYEQYF. The DNA of the CDR3 is TGTGCCAGCAGAGACACGTTAACCTACGAGCAGTACTTC. The chain combines TRBV6-6 with TRBJ2-7; no clear D. Germline CDR1 MNHNY, CDR2 SVGAGI (reference sequence). V shed 6 bases and J shed 2 bases, with 11 bases lying between them. This CDR3 has 13 residues.

This clonotype was counted a few times. This rearrangement joins TRBV7-2 to TRBJ1-6; 9 bases agree with TRBD1. The CDR3 is 14 amino acids. J was trimmed by 10 bases and V by 5 bases; bases with no gene match: 6. CDR1 is SGHTA, CDR2 FQGNSA, per germline. The CDR3 loop reads CASSRDRVESPLHF. The DNA for the CDR3 is TGTGCCAGCAGCCGGGACAGGGTCGAGTCACCCCTCCACTTT.

This clonotype has a handful of counts. This chain links TRBV7-9 with TRBJ2-7; 7 nucleotides align to TRBD2. J was trimmed by 2 bases and V by 4 bases; bases with no gene match: 2. CDR1 SEHNR and CDR2 FQNEAQ come from the germline V gene (reference sequence). This CDR3 has 13 residues. The CDR3: CASSSSGPYEQYF. The CDR3, as DNA: TGTGCCAGCAGCTCTAGCGGCCCCTACGAGCAGTACTTC.

The V call is TRBV5-1, the J call TRBJ2-4; the D gene is possibly TRBD2 (6 bases). The CDR3 is 17 residues long. V lost 0 bases and J lost 0, with 13 bases in between. CDR1 is SGHRS, CDR2 YFSETQ, per germline. DNA of the CDR3: TGCGCCAGCAGCTTGGATACGGGGAGGTCAGCCAAAAACATTCAGTACTTC. Protein sequence: CASSLDTGRSAKNIQYF.

This clonotype was observed a few times. The rearrangement joins TRBV20-1 to TRBJ2-3, with unresolved D. The CDR3 extends over 13 amino acids. Per germline, CDR1 DFQATT and CDR2 SNEGSKA (reference sequence). Trimming stripped 3 bases from V and 6 bases from J, with 13 bases between. The CDR3 DNA reads as TGCAGTGCTAGTGTGCAGGAACGGGATACGCAGTATTTT. This codes for CSASVQERDTQYF.

The chain joins TRBV9 to TRBJ2-5; D might be TRBD2 (5 bases). The germline V gene has CDR1 SGDLS and CDR2 YYNGEE. The CDR3 is 15 amino acids. V dropped 0 bases and J dropped 4 bases, with 13 bases sitting between them. As DNA, the CDR3 is TGTGCCAGCAGCGTAGGGGGAGCGCCGCGAGAGACCCAGTACTTC. Translating it yields CASSVGGAPRETQYF.

This sequence joins TRBV28 and TRBJ2-6; D uncertain. The CDR3 length is 15 residues. Trimming removed 2 bases from V and 0 bases from J, with 5 bases in between. Per germline, CDR1 MDHEN and CDR2 SYDVKM. CDR3 region: CASSLETSGANVLTF. CDR3 sequence (DNA): TGTGCCAGCAGTTTAGAGACCTCTGGGGCCAACGTCCTGACTTTC. Full variable domain (outside the CDR3, taken from reference TRBV28 and TRBJ2-6): DVKVTQSSRYLVKRTGEKVFLECVQDMDHENMFWYRQDPGLGLRLIYFSYDVKMKEKGDIPEGYSVSREKKERFSLILESASTNQTSMYLCASSLETSGANVLTFGAGSRLTVL.

The chain carries TRBV28 and TRBJ2-5; 11 bases agree with TRBD2. Germline V gene sequence: CDR1 MDHEN, CDR2 SYDVKM. This CDR3 has 17 amino acids. V lost 4 bases to trimming and J lost 4 bases; unmatched junction nucleotides: 11. The CDR3 spells CASSSEVAGGPSETQYF. CDR3 coding DNA: TGTGCCAGCAGTTCCGAGGTAGCGGGAGGGCCCTCAGAGACCCAGTACTTC.

This clonotype was recorded many times. This chain uses TRBV11-2 with TRBJ2-1, with 14 bases that match TRBD2. The ends lost 5 bases at V and 2 bases at J; junction bases unmatched: 8. The CDR3 covers 18 residues. CDR1 and CDR2 (germline): SGHAT, FQNNGV. The CDR3 reads CASSLQGTSGRPYNEQFF. The CDR3 DNA sequence: TGTGCCAGCAGCCTACAAGGGACTAGCGGGAGACCCTACAATGAGCAGTTCTTC.

As for this clonotype: At one of its ends the junction is not consistent with the germline gene, which may arise from a read error. The J gene is TRBJ2-7, the V gene TRBV27; TRBD2 agrees at 7 bases. Germline V gene data show CDR1 as MNHEY and CDR2 as SMNVEV (reference sequence). There are 15 residues in the CDR3. In DNA, the CDR3 is TGTGCCAGCAGCATTTCCGGGACTACCTCCTACGAGCAGTCCTTC. Amino acids: CASSISGTTSYEQSF.

Only a few counts were recorded for this clonotype. The J gene is TRBJ2-2, the V gene TRBV7-2, with 8 bases matching TRBD2. Trimming cost V 2 bases and J 4 bases; bases outside gene matches: 6. CDR3 length equals 16 residues. The germline CDR1 and CDR2 sequences are SGHTA and FQGNSA. CDR3 DNA: TGTGCCAGCAGCTTATGGTCCGGGAGGGGCACCGGGGAGCTGTTTTTT. It codes for CASSLWSGRGTGELFF.

This clonotype was observed many times. This sequence joins TRBV29-1 and TRBJ2-7; TRBD2 matches 11 bases. Germline CDR1 and CDR2: SQVTM and ANQGSEA. The CDR3 loop spans 14 amino acids. V shed 7 bases, J shed 5 bases, and the junction held 10 bases outside the gene matches. The CDR3 sequence: CSGGGSGRAHEQYF. CDR3 bases: TGCAGCGGGGGGGGTAGCGGGAGGGCCCACGAGCAGTACTTC.